This TCR beta chain was profiled in a study of CXCR3-negative and CXCR3-positive naive CD8 T cells. The method, 5' RACE with UMI labels, was used to prepare the TRB cDNA libraries. TCRdb re-called the 5' RACE reads and gives one entry per CDR3 protein, without DNA. This sample contains just over 60,000 distinct CDR3 sequences. Germline CDR1 reads DFQATT; CDR2 reads SNEGSKA (reference sequence). The CDR3 has 16 amino acids. This clonotype originated in a human donor in good health. Some clones in this sample may be carry-over from other donors' samples. V and J are TRBV20-1 and TRBJ1-5; TCRdb's D gene call, TRBD1, goes unchecked for lack of DNA. Sequencing was performed on naive CXCR3- CD8+ T cells from blood. Subset denoted: CD45RO-CCR7+CD27+CD95- naive CD8+ T cells lacking CXCR3 (TNR3-). CDR3 protein: CSARDRSGTDLGTQHF.